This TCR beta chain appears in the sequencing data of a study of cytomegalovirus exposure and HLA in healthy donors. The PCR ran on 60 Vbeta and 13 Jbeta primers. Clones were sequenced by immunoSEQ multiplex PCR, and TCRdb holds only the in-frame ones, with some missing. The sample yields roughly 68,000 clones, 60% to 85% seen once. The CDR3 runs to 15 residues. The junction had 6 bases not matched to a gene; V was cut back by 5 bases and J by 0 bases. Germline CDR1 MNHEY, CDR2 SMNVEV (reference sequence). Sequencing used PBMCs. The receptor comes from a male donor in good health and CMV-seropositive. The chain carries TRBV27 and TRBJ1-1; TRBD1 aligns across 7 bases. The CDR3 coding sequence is TGTGCCAGCAGTCCACTAGGACAGGTGAACACTGAAGCTTTCTTT. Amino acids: CASSPLGQVNTEAFF.